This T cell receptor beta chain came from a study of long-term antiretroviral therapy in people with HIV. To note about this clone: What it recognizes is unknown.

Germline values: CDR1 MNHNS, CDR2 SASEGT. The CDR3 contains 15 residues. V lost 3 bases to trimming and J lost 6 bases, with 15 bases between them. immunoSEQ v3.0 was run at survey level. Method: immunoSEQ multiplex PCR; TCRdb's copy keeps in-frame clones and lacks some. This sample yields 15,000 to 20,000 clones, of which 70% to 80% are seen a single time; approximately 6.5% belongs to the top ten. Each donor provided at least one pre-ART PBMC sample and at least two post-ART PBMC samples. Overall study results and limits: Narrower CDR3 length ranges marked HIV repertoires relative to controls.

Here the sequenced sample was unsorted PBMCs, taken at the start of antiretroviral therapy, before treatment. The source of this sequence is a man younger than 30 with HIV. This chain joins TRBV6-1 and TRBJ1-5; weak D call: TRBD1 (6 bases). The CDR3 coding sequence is TGTGCCAGCAGTGATCGGGGGGGGCAGGGTCAGCCCCAGCATTTT. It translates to CASSDRGGQGQPQHF.